This passage covers 16 T cell receptor beta chains from one sample sequenced in a study of blood T cells in healthy people across ages. Next came a second PCR, run for about 6 to 12 cycles, which used a sample-barcoded 5' primer along with a J-beta primer mix. A single record per CDR3 protein comes from TCRdb applying MiXCR to the 5' RACE reads. The sample comprises about 780,000 distinct CDR3 sequences, 25% to 30% of which are singletons, and 2.5% to 3.5% rests with the top ten. The data were also submitted as part of a second study, on T cells of mothers and their children.

Material for sequencing was blood. The receptor set was obtained from a boy aged 5-17 years in good health.

This clonotype showed up just a few times. CDR3 protein: CASSVGQLISYNEQFF. DNA of the CDR3: TGTGCCAGCAGCGTGGGACAGCTTATCTCCTACAATGAGCAGTTCTTC. The rearrangement links TRBV7-9 to TRBJ2-1, with 7 positions matching TRBD1. The CDR3 is 16 amino acids. The V gene's germline CDR1 is SEHNR and CDR2 FQNEAQ (reference sequence). Trimming took 5 bases from V and 0 from J; bases not matched to a gene: 7.

The chain combines TRBV7-9 with TRBJ2-1; 13 bases are a match to TRBD2. V lost 4 bases and J lost 0; bases outside the gene matches: 9. The CDR3 spans 19 residues. The V gene's germline CDR1 is SEHNR and CDR2 FQNEAQ (reference sequence). The CDR3 here is CASSSSTSGGRSSYNEQFF. Written as DNA, the CDR3 is TGTGCCAGCAGCTCCTCGACTAGCGGGGGGCGGAGCTCCTACAATGAGCAGTTCTTC.

This clonotype was counted between two and nine times. CDR3 amino acids: CASSLGSANEQYF. As DNA, the CDR3 is TGTGCCAGCAGCTTGGGGTCTGCCAACGAGCAGTACTTC. The J gene is TRBJ2-7, the V gene TRBV7-9; no definite D call. The CDR3 loop spans 13 amino acids. Trimming pared 3 bases from V and 5 bases from J, leaving 11 bases between. Germline V gene lookup returns CDR1 SEHNR and CDR2 FQNEAQ (reference sequence).

The rearrangement joins TRBV27 to TRBJ1-5; TRBD1 is a possible D gene (5 bases). Trimming removed 5 bases at V and 9 bases at J, with 20 bases between. This CDR3 contains 15 residues. Germline CDR1 and CDR2: MNHEY and SMNVEV (reference sequence). In nucleotides, the CDR3 is TGTGCCAGCAGTACCGGGTCGGGGGGAGTTTGGCCCCAGCATTTT. Its translation: CASSTGSGGVWPQHF.

This clonotype was picked up a small number of times. The chain recombines TRBV6-2 or TRBV6-3 with TRBJ2-6; 7 bases fit TRBD1. CDR1 is MNHEY and CDR2 is SVGEGT in the germline V gene. The CDR3 is 15 residues long. The V segment lost 6 bases and the J segment 0 bases; nucleotides outside the gene matches: 2. The CDR3 loop reads CASRWDSSGANVLTF. DNA for the CDR3: TGTGCCAGCAGGTGGGACAGCTCTGGGGCCAACGTCCTGACTTTC.

The sample holds a few counts of this clonotype. The V call is TRBV2, the J call TRBJ2-2; D is uncertain. Trimming pared 1 base from V and 2 bases from J, leaving 5 bases between. This CDR3 has 14 residues. Per germline, CDR1 SNHLY and CDR2 FYNNEI. The CDR3 nucleotides are TGTGCCAGCAGTGAAGTTCGAAACACCGGGGAGCTGTTTTTT. This translates into CASSEVRNTGELFF.

The genes are TRBV25-1 and TRBJ1-2, with TRBD1 identical over 7 bases. V was pared by 6 bases and J by 6 bases, with 7 bases of the junction left unmatched. Per the germline V gene, CDR1 is MGHDK and CDR2 is SYGVNS. The length of the CDR3 is 13 residues. CDR3 residues: CASRDDRVHGYTF. CDR3 DNA: TGTGCCAGCAGGGATGACAGGGTCCATGGCTACACCTTC.

The V and J genes are TRBV5-1 and TRBJ1-1; D remains unclear. The CDR3 covers 14 residues. The V end lost 0 bases, the J end lost 7 bases, and 13 bases lay between the germline ends. Germline CDR1 is SGHRS and CDR2 is YFSETQ. The CDR3 nucleotides are TGCGCCAGCAGCTTGGAAGTATTCGGGATTGAAGCTTTCTTT. This gives the protein CASSLEVFGIEAFF.

The chain is built from TRBV7-9 and TRBJ2-1; 10 bases are a match to TRBD2. CDR1 and CDR2 from the germline V gene are SEHNR and FQNEAQ (reference sequence). The CDR3 is 19 amino acids. V dropped 3 bases and J dropped 0; count of bases not matched to a gene: 11. The CDR3 region has the DNA TGTGCCAGCAGCTTCAGGGGGCTAGCGGGGGCCTCCTCCTACAATGAGCAGTTCTTC. It encodes CASSFRGLAGASSYNEQFF.

At least ten counts were recorded for this clonotype. The chain uses TRBV29-1 and TRBJ1-1, with D unclear. Per germline, CDR1 SQVTM and CDR2 ANQGSEA. Trimming took 5 bases from V and 0 from J, leaving 4 bases between them. The CDR3 sequence is 11 residues long. The CDR3 DNA is TGCAGCGTTCGGGTGAACACTGAAGCTTTCTTT. It encodes CSVRVNTEAFF. Combining the CDR3 with reference TRBV29-1 and TRBJ1-1 gives the whole variable domain SAVISQKPSRDICQRGTSLTIQCQVDSQVTMMFWYRQQPGQSLTLIATANQGSEATYESGFVIDKFPISRPNLTFSTLTVSNMSPEDSSIYLCSVRVNTEAFFGQGTRLTVV.

The chain links TRBV12-3 or TRBV12-4 to TRBJ2-3, with 10 nucleotides matching TRBD2. The ends lost 5 bases at V and 0 bases at J; junction bases unmatched: 8. The CDR3 spans 17 residues. The CDR3 DNA sequence: TGTGCCAGCAGTACCCTTAGCGGGGGGCTAAGCACAGATACGCAGTATTTT. It encodes CASSTLSGGLSTDTQYF.

This clonotype was seen a handful of times. No conserved phenylalanine or tryptophan ends this CDR3, so it is likely a read error. This chain uses TRBV11-2 with TRBJ2-1; D is uncertain. The J call may be in error: the DNA end matches TRBJ2-5 better. The CDR3 loop spans 17 amino acids. The germline V gene has CDR1 SGHAT and CDR2 FQNNGV. CDR3 protein: CASSPPMGSLLRETQYL. The DNA of the CDR3 is TGTGCCAGCAGCCCCCCAATGGGCAGTCTATTAAGAGAGACCCAGTACCTC.

The gene calls are TRBV20-1 and TRBJ1-4; D uncertain. Trimming took off 0 bases at V and 8 bases at J, with 13 bases between the two ends. The CDR3 extends over 14 amino acids. The germline gives CDR1 DFQATT, CDR2 SNEGSKA (reference sequence). The CDR3 DNA is TGCAGTGCTAGAGATCGGAAGGCGGGGGAAAAACTGTTTTTT. This gives the protein CSARDRKAGEKLFF.

The chain carries TRBV3-1 and TRBJ2-5; TRBD2 aligns across 7 bases. After removal of 6 bases from V and 5 bases from J, the junction contained 15 bases not matched to a gene. The germline V gene has CDR1 LGHDT and CDR2 YNNKEL (reference sequence). CDR3 length: 16 residues. The CDR3 loop is CASSSAERGVGETQYF. CDR3 DNA sequence: TGTGCCAGCAGTTCCGCGGAGCGGGGAGTCGGGGAGACCCAGTACTTC.

The chain employs TRBV5-5 and TRBJ2-7, with D possibly TRBD2 on 5 matching bases. The V end was cut by 1 base, the J end by 2 bases, with 10 bases between. There are 14 residues in the CDR3. Germline V gene data show CDR1 as SGHKS and CDR2 as YYEKEE (reference sequence). DNA for the CDR3: TGTGCCAGCAGCTTGCTCCGAGGGACCTACGAGCAGTACTTC. Translation: CASSLLRGTYEQYF.

Only a few counts were recorded for this clonotype. The chain uses TRBV29-1 and TRBJ1-1; possibly TRBD1 for D (5 bases). Trimming pared 2 bases from V and 0 bases from J, leaving 10 bases between. The germline gives CDR1 SQVTM, CDR2 ANQGSEA. The CDR3 totals 14 residues. The CDR3 region is CSVERGQMNTEAFF. The CDR3 coding sequence is TGCAGCGTTGAAAGGGGTCAGATGAACACTGAAGCTTTCTTT.